This passage covers 11 T cell receptor beta chains from one sample sequenced in a study of OX40 agonist ivuxolimab in advanced cancers. Library preparation employed the immunoSEQ multiplex PCR assay. Sourced from immuneACCESS, this table was stored by TCRdb with only in-frame sequences that have V and J called. A share of the clones is absent; for the studies checked, an unresolved V gene accounts for under half, and the remainder has no known explanation. The sample table shows about 31,000 clones, and about 88% are seen once. The ten largest account for more than 30% of the sample. Sequences were derived from CD4+ or CD8+ T cells sorted from blood, sampled in a trial of the OX40 agonist ivuxolimab. The receptors shown here come from an adult with an advanced solid tumor such as melanoma, head and neck, liver or kidney cancer.

The chain combines TRBV4-3 with TRBJ2-4; 9 positions agree with TRBD2. Germline CDR1 and CDR2: LGHNA and YSLEER. Losses at the gene ends were 2 bases for V and 0 bases for J; bases not matched to a gene: 20. The CDR3 totals 22 residues. CDR3 amino acids: CASSQPFHRTSETILAKNIQYF. CDR3 sequence (DNA): TGCGCCAGCAGCCAACCGTTCCATCGGACTAGCGAGACTATCTTAGCCAAAAACATTCAGTACTTC.

DNA of the CDR3: TGTGCCAGCAGCGCCCAGGGCCCTGGAAACACCATATATTTT. Translated: CASSAQGPGNTIYF. V gene TRBV9 combines with J gene TRBJ1-3; the D gene is possibly TRBD1 (5 bases). Germline V gives CDR1 SGDLS, CDR2 YYNGEE. The CDR3 loop spans 14 amino acids. V lost 3 bases and J 2 bases, leaving 9 bases between the germline ends.

The rearrangement joins TRBV9 to TRBJ2-3; 9 bases are a match to TRBD1. The CDR3 has 16 residues. V shed 3 bases, J shed 0 bases, and the junction held 5 bases outside the gene matches. CDR1 and CDR2 from the germline V gene are SGDLS and YYNGEE. CDR3 sequence: CASSDAGTGSTDTQYF. The CDR3 DNA is TGTGCCAGCAGCGACGCCGGGACAGGGAGCACAGATACGCAGTATTTT. The full variable domain, completed using reference TRBV9 and TRBJ2-3, is DSGVTQTPKHLITATGQRVTLRCSPRSGDLSVYWYQQSLDQGLQFLIQYYNGEERAKGNILERFSAQQFPDLHSELNLSSLELGDSALYFCASSDAGTGSTDTQYFGPGTRLTVL.

V gene TRBV4-3 combines with J gene TRBJ1-5; D gene ambiguous. This CDR3 is 15 amino acids long. Per the germline V gene, CDR1 is LGHNA and CDR2 is YSLEER. V lost 0 bases and J lost 1, with 7 bases in between. The CDR3 DNA follows: TGCGCCAGCAGCCAAGATTGGGTAAGCAATCAGCCCCAGCATTTT. This codes for CASSQDWVSNQPQHF.

The V call is TRBV5-6, the J call TRBJ1-1; the D is unclear. This CDR3 is built from 14 residues. Germline CDR1 is SGHDT and CDR2 is YYEEEE. V lost 2 bases to trimming and J lost 4 bases, with 12 bases between them. CDR3 residues: CASSLLRESTEAFF. The CDR3 DNA is TGTGCCAGCAGCTTACTAAGGGAGAGCACTGAAGCTTTCTTT.

Only a few counts were recorded for this clone. At one end, the junction sequence differs from germline, possibly due to a read error. The CDR3 region has the DNA TGTGCCAGCAGCCAAGCCCGGGACAACCAAAGTAAGAACTTC. Amino acid sequence: CASSQARDNQSKNF. V and J are TRBV4-2 and TRBJ2-7; perhaps TRBD1 as D (6 bases). The CDR3 runs 14 residues. Germline V gene sequence: CDR1 LGHNA, CDR2 YNFKEQ.

The rearrangement links TRBV19 to TRBJ1-1, with 8 bases fitting TRBD1. The CDR3 loop spans 15 amino acids. V lost 5 bases, J lost 1 base, and 6 bases stayed unmatched. Looked up from germline, CDR1 is LNHDA and CDR2 is SQIVND (reference sequence). In DNA form, the CDR3 reads TGTGCCAGTAGTGACCCCGGACAGGGGAACACTGAAGCTTTCTTT. This sequence encodes CASSDPGQGNTEAFF.

The rearrangement links TRBV30 to TRBJ1-3; no reliable D call. V lost 0 bases and J lost 0, with 12 bases in between. Germline CDR1 GTSNPN, CDR2 SVGIG (reference sequence). This CDR3 is 16 amino acids long. The CDR3 DNA is TGTGCCTGGAGTGTACGGCTGGAGTTCTCTGGAAACACCATATATTTT. It specifies CAWSVRLEFSGNTIYF.

The V and J genes are TRBV10-2 and TRBJ2-2, with 11 bases matching TRBD2. The ends lost 6 bases at V and 5 bases at J; junction bases unmatched: 5. This CDR3 spans 15 amino acids. Germline CDR1 and CDR2: WSHSY and SAAADI. The CDR3 DNA reads as TGCGCCAGCAGACTAGCGGGAGTTAAAACCGGGGAGCTGTTTTTT. As protein: CASRLAGVKTGELFF.

The rearrangement links TRBV6-6 to TRBJ2-7, with a tentative D call TRBD2 (6 bases). Trimming pared 11 bases from V and 3 bases from J, leaving 20 bases between. In germline, CDR1 is MNHNY, CDR2 SVGAGI (reference sequence). The CDR3 loop spans 14 amino acids. CDR3 amino acids: CARTRGSSIYEQYF. For the CDR3, the DNA is TGTGCCCGGACGCGGGGCTCCTCGATCTACGAGCAGTACTTC.

The chain recombines TRBV4-3 with TRBJ2-3; 10 nucleotides match TRBD2. CDR3 length: 18 amino acids. Trimming removed 0 bases from V and 2 bases from J; junction bases left unmatched: 8. The germline V gene has CDR1 LGHNA and CDR2 YSLEER. CDR3 loop: CASSQDPSGSVNTDTQYF. Written as DNA, the CDR3 is TGCGCCAGCAGCCAAGATCCTAGCGGGAGTGTAAACACAGATACGCAGTATTTT.